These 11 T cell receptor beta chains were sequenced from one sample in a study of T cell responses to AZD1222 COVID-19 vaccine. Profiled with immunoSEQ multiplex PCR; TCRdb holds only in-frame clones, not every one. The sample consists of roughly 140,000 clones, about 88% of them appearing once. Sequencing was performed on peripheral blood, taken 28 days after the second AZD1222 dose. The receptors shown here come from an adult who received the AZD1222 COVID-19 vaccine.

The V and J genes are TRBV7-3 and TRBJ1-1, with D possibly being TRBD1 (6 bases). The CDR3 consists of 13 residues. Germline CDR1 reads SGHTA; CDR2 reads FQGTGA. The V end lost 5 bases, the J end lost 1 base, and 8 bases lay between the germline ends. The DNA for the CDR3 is TGTGCCAGCAGCGAGGGGGGGAACACTGAAGCTTTCTTT. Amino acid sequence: CASSEGGNTEAFF.

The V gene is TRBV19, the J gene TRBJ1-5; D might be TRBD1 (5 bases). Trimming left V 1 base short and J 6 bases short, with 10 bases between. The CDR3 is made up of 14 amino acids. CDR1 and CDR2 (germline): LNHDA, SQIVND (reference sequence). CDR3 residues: CASSIGQGGQPQHF. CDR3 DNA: TGTGCCAGTAGTATAGGGCAGGGCGGTCAGCCCCAGCATTTT.

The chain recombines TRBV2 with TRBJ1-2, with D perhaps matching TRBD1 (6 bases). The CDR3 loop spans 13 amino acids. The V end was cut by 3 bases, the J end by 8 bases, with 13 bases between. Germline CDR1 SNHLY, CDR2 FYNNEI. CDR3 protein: CASSDRGVRGYTF. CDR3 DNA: TGTGCCAGCAGTGACAGGGGAGTGCGGGGCTACACCTTC.

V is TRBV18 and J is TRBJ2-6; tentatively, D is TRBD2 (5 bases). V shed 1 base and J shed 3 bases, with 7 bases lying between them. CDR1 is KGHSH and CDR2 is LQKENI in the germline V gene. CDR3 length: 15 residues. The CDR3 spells CASSPRGVGANVLTF. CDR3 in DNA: TGTGCCAGCTCACCACGGGGAGTTGGGGCCAACGTCCTGACTTTC. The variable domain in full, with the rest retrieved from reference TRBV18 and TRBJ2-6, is NAGVMQNPRHLVRRRGQEARLRCSPMKGHSHVYWYRQLPEEGLKFMVYLQKENIIDESGMPKERFSAEFPKEGPSILRIQQVVRGDSAAYFCASSPRGVGANVLTFGAGSRLTVL.

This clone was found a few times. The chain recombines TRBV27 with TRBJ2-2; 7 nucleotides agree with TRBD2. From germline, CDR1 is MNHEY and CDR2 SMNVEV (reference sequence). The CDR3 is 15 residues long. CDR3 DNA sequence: TGTGCTCAGCAGTATGGGAGGGCGAGAACCGGGGAGCTGTTTTTT. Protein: CAQQYGRARTGELFF.

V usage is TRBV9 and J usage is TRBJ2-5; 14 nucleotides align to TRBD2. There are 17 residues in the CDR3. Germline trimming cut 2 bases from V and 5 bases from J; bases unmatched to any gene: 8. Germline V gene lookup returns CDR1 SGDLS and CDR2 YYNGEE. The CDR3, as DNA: TGTGCCAGCAGCGTGGAGGGACTAGCGGGAGTGGGTGAGACCCAGTACTTC. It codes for CASSVEGLAGVGETQYF. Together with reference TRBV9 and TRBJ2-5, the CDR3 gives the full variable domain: DSGVTQTPKHLITATGQRVTLRCSPRSGDLSVYWYQQSLDQGLQFLIQYYNGEERAKGNILERFSAQQFPDLHSELNLSSLELGDSALYFCASSVEGLAGVGETQYFGPGTRLLVL.

The CDR3 is CASDKGTGKNEAFF. The DNA for the CDR3 is TGTGCTAGTGACAAGGGGACAGGGAAGAATGAAGCTTTCTTT. J is TRBJ1-1 and V is TRBV12-5; TRBD1 aligns across 9 bases. Unmatched junction bases numbered 10, after V lost 7 bases and J lost 7 bases. The germline CDR1 and CDR2 sequences are LGHNT and FRNRAP. The CDR3 runs to 14 residues. The full variable domain, in which reference TRBV12-5 and TRBJ1-1 provide the parts outside the CDR3, is DARVTQTPRHKVTEMGQEVTMRCQPILGHNTVFWYRQTMMQGLELLAYFRNRAPLDDSGMPKDRFSAEMPDATLATLKIQPSEPRDSAVYFCASDKGTGKNEAFFGQGTRLTVV.

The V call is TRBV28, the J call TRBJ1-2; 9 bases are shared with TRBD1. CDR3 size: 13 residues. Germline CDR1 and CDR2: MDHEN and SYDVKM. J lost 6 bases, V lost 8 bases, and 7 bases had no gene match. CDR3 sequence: CASGYRGRDGYTF. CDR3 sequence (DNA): TGTGCCAGCGGATACAGGGGGCGTGATGGCTACACCTTC.

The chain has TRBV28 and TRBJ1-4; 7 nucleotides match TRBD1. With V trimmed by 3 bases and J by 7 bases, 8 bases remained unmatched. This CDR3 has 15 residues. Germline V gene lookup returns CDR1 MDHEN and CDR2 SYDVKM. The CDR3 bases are TGTGCCAGCAGTTTGGGGTCACAGGGGCCTGAAAAACTGTTTTTT. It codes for CASSLGSQGPEKLFF. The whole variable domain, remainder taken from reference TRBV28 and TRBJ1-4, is DVKVTQSSRYLVKRTGEKVFLECVQDMDHENMFWYRQDPGLGLRLIYFSYDVKMKEKGDIPEGYSVSREKKERFSLILESASTNQTSMYLCASSLGSQGPEKLFFGSGTQLSVL.

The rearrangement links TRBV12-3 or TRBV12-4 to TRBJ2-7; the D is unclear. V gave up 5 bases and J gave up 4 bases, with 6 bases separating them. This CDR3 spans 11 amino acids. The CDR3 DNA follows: TGTGCCAGCAGTCAATTGTACGAGCAGTACTTC. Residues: CASSQLYEQYF.

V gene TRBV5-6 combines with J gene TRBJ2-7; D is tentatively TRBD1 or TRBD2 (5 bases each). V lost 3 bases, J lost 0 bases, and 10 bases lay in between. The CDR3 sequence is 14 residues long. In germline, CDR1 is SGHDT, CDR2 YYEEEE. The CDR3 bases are TGTGCCAGCAGCTACGGGACCGCCTCCTACGAGCAGTACTTC. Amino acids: CASSYGTASYEQYF.